Below are 23 T cell receptor beta chains sequenced from a single sample in a study of cytomegalovirus exposure and HLA in healthy donors listed by TCRdb under 2017. The protocol used for the library was the immunoSEQ multiplex PCR assay. For the multiplex PCR, a mixture combining 60 forward primers for TCR Vbeta segments and 13 reverse primers for TCR Jbeta segments was used. The immuneACCESS repertoire file appears here via TCRdb, limited to in-frame rearrangements. These files lack a portion of the clones; in checked studies, under half of the deficit traces to unresolved V genes, and the cause of the others is not known. The sample has roughly 170,000 clones on record, 84% of them singletons. The top ten clonotypes cover around 1% of the sample. Sequenced material: PBMCs. The source of these receptors is a man aged 25 to 40 in good health and CMV-seronegative.

The table lists this clone with a few counts. The sample carries other DNA sequences with the same CDR3. J is TRBJ2-1 and V is TRBV6-1; TRBD1 agrees at 7 bases. The CDR3 loop spans 14 amino acids. The V and J ends lost 6 bases and 1 base, in that order; junction bases with no gene match: 3. The V gene's germline CDR1 is MNHNS and CDR2 SASEGT. CDR3 loop: CASREQGSYNEQFF. CDR3 nucleotide sequence: TGTGCCAGCAGGGAACAGGGGTCCTACAATGAGCAGTTCTTC.

This chain joins TRBV2 and TRBJ2-7; TRBD2 matches 15 bases. The junction had 12 bases not matched to a gene; V was cut back by 6 bases and J by 3 bases. CDR3 length equals 18 residues. The V gene's germline CDR1 is SNHLY and CDR2 FYNNEI. CDR3 nucleotide sequence: TGTGCCAGCAGCGATGGACTAGCGGGGGGGGCGAACAACTACGAGCAGTACTTC. It codes for CASSDGLAGGANNYEQYF.

This rearrangement joins TRBV19 to TRBJ2-3; TRBD2 matches at 10 bases. With 3 bases clipped from V and 6 bases from J, the junction kept 9 bases outside the gene matches. The CDR3 loop spans 16 amino acids. The V gene's germline CDR1 is LNHDA and CDR2 SQIVND (reference sequence). The CDR3 sequence: CASSIGSGRASDTQYF. CDR3 nucleotides: TGTGCCAGTAGTATCGGGAGCGGGAGGGCCAGTGATACGCAGTATTTT.

This clone was detected once. The V gene is TRBV7-2, the J gene TRBJ2-4, with 7 bases fitting TRBD2. The CDR3 contains 15 residues. Germline CDR1 and CDR2: SGHTA and FQGNSA. The J segment lost 0 bases and the V segment lost 5 bases, leaving 4 bases of the junction unmatched. Here the CDR3 reads CASSRLAGAKNIQYF. The CDR3 DNA follows: TGTGCCAGCAGCCGTTTAGCGGGAGCCAAAAACATTCAGTACTTC.

This clone was picked up one time. This chain joins TRBV7-2 and TRBJ1-2, with D perhaps matching TRBD1 (6 bases). The CDR3 is 15 amino acids. V gave up 8 bases and J gave up 7 bases, with 23 bases separating them. Germline V gene lookup returns CDR1 SGHTA and CDR2 FQGNSA. CDR3 in amino acids: CASRRGGGEGGGYTF. The CDR3 DNA sequence: TGTGCCAGCCGAAGGGGAGGGGGAGAGGGAGGTGGCTACACCTTC.

This clone occurred once. The V gene is TRBV9, the J gene TRBJ1-2, with 8 bases lining up with TRBD1. Germline V lookup: CDR1 SGDLS, CDR2 YYNGEE. The length of the CDR3 is 15 residues. With V trimmed by 4 bases and J by 4 bases, 9 bases remained unmatched. CDR3 sequence: CASSSGQVYSYGYTF. CDR3 coding DNA: TGTGCCAGCAGCTCGGGACAGGTATACAGCTATGGCTACACCTTC. Filled out from reference TRBV9 and TRBJ1-2, the complete variable domain reads DSGVTQTPKHLITATGQRVTLRCSPRSGDLSVYWYQQSLDQGLQFLIQYYNGEERAKGNILERFSAQQFPDLHSELNLSSLELGDSALYFCASSSGQVYSYGYTFGSGTRLTVV.

This chain links TRBV4-1 with TRBJ1-1; D gene ambiguous. Germline V gene data show CDR1 as MGHRA and CDR2 as YSYEKL. The CDR3 sequence is 15 residues long. The germline V and J ends were trimmed by 0 bases and 1 base, with 9 bases remaining between them. This CDR3 reads CASSQEPGWNTEAFF. Here the CDR3 DNA reads TGCGCCAGCAGCCAAGAACCAGGCTGGAACACTGAAGCTTTCTTT.

The V and J genes are TRBV7-2 and TRBJ2-7; D ambiguous. Germline CDR1 and CDR2: SGHTA and FQGNSA. V dropped 5 bases and J dropped 2 bases, with 19 bases sitting between them. This CDR3 has 16 residues. The CDR3 DNA is TGTGCCAGCAGCGATGACTTATCAGTTCTAACCTACGAGCAGTACTTC. Its protein is CASSDDLSVLTYEQYF.

The chain recombines TRBV23-1 with TRBJ2-5; D is uncertain. TRBV23-1 is an ORF; its function is uncertain. V was cut by 5 bases and J by 3 bases, with 4 bases left in between. CDR3 length: 11 residues. This chain's CDR3 is CASSAEETQYF. In DNA, the CDR3 is TGCGCCAGCAGTGCAGAAGAGACCCAGTACTTC.

CDR3 sequence: CASSPTVSSYEQYF. DNA of the CDR3: TGTGCCAGCAGCCCAACAGTCTCAAGCTACGAGCAGTACTTC. This chain joins TRBV4-2 and TRBJ2-7; the D is unclear. CDR3 size: 14 residues. Germline V CDR1 and CDR2: LGHNA, YNFKEQ. Trimming took off 4 bases at V and 3 bases at J, with 13 bases between the two ends.

J is TRBJ2-7 and V is TRBV6-1, with D possibly being TRBD1 (5 bases). Germline-derived CDR1 and CDR2 are MNHNS and SASEGT. Deletions cut 6 bases from V and 0 bases from J, with 12 bases between. CDR3 length: 14 residues. CDR3 bases: TGTGCCAGCAGCCCAGACAGAATCTCCTACGAGCAGTACTTC. Translation: CASSPDRISYEQYF.

The rearrangement joins TRBV5-1 to TRBJ2-5, with D possibly matching TRBD1 (5 bases). The J call is doubtful: the DNA matches TRBJ2-7 better. The CDR3 runs to 13 residues. Germline CDR1 reads SGHRS; CDR2 reads YFSETQ. The CDR3 DNA reads TGCGCCAGCAGCTTGGACAGGCTCTACGAGCAGTACTTC. Amino acids: CASSLDRLYEQYF.

The CDR3 is CASTVLAGGFTGELFF. For the CDR3, the DNA is TGTGCCAGCACCGTACTAGCGGGGGGTTTCACCGGGGAGCTGTTTTTT. This chain joins TRBV11-2 and TRBJ2-2; TRBD2 agrees at 12 bases. Losses at the gene ends were 7 bases for V and 4 bases for J; bases not matched to a gene: 7. This CDR3 is 16 amino acids long. Per germline, CDR1 SGHAT and CDR2 FQNNGV.

The V and J genes are TRBV11-2 and TRBJ1-4; tentatively, D is TRBD1 (5 bases). Germline CDR1 is SGHAT and CDR2 is FQNNGV. V lost 1 base and J lost 10, with 13 bases in between. This CDR3 has 14 residues. CDR3 in amino acids: CASSLVIERGKLFF. For the CDR3, the DNA is TGTGCCAGCAGCTTAGTAATCGAAAGGGGAAAACTGTTTTTT.

The gene calls are TRBV5-1 and TRBJ2-2; possibly TRBD1 for D (5 bases). Deletions cut 9 bases from V and 0 bases from J, with 18 bases between. CDR3 length: 16 amino acids. CDR1 and CDR2 from the germline V gene are SGHRS and YFSETQ. CDR3 sequence (DNA): TGCGCCACTCAGGGCAGAATTGGGTCGAACACCGGGGAGCTGTTTTTT. This codes for CATQGRIGSNTGELFF. Complete variable domain (other parts from reference TRBV5-1 and TRBJ2-2): KAGVTQTPRYLIKTRGQQVTLSCSPISGHRSVSWYQQTPGQGLQFLFEYFSETQRNKGNFPGRFSGRQFSNSRSEMNVSTLELGDSALYLCATQGRIGSNTGELFFGEGSRLTVL.

This clone appeared a few times. V gene TRBV27 combines with J gene TRBJ1-3; 8 nucleotides line up with TRBD1. Germline V CDR1 and CDR2: MNHEY, SMNVEV (reference sequence). This CDR3 is 15 amino acids long. Trimming cost V 6 bases and J 4 bases; bases outside gene matches: 8. CDR3 bases: TGTGCCAGCAGCCGCCAGGGGGCAGGGGGAAACACCATATATTTT. Its translation is CASSRQGAGGNTIYF.

The rearrangement uses TRBV19 and TRBJ1-5, with D unclear. Germline V CDR1 and CDR2: LNHDA, SQIVND (reference sequence). The V gene lost 2 bases and the J gene lost 0 bases, with 8 bases spanning the gap. This CDR3 contains 15 residues. The CDR3 protein is CASSIRGYSNQPQHF. In DNA, the CDR3 is TGTGCCAGTAGTATAAGAGGGTATAGCAATCAGCCCCAGCATTTT. The entire variable domain, with the rest obtained from reference TRBV19 and TRBJ1-5, is as follows: DGGITQSPKYLFRKEGQNVTLSCEQNLNHDAMYWYRQDPGQGLRLIYYSQIVNDFQKGDIAEGYSVSREKKESFPLTVTSAQKNPTAFYLCASSIRGYSNQPQHFGDGTRLSIL.

The V gene is TRBV7-9, the J gene TRBJ1-2; 8 bases line up with TRBD1. The CDR3 loop spans 16 amino acids. V was clipped by 2 bases and J by 0 bases; unmatched bases: 5. Per the germline V gene, CDR1 is SEHNR and CDR2 is FQNEAQ (reference sequence). This CDR3 is CASSLPGQGSNYGYTF. Here the CDR3 DNA reads TGTGCCAGCAGCTTACCAGGACAGGGTTCTAACTATGGCTACACCTTC.

This sequence joins TRBV7-6 and TRBJ2-3, with D perhaps matching TRBD2 (5 bases). V was clipped by 3 bases and J by 4 bases, with 17 bases between them. The CDR3 contains 16 residues. CDR1 and CDR2 (germline): SGHVS, FNYEAQ. As DNA, the CDR3 is TGTGCCAGCAGCTTTGACCCGGTAGGAGGAGCAGATACGCAGTATTTT. It translates to CASSFDPVGGADTQYF.

The gene calls are TRBV2 and TRBJ1-1; a weak D match, TRBD1 (6 bases). Germline V lookup: CDR1 SNHLY, CDR2 FYNNEI. The V and J ends lost 5 bases and 3 bases respectively, with 10 bases between them. This CDR3 spans 13 amino acids. CDR3 nucleotides: TGTGCCAGCAGTTGGAACAGGGACACTGAAGCTTTCTTT. Protein: CASSWNRDTEAFF.

Only one count was recorded for this clone. V usage is TRBV10-3 and J usage is TRBJ2-7; 7 positions match TRBD1. CDR3 length: 15 residues. The junction had 13 bases not matched to a gene; V was cut back by 5 bases and J by 6 bases. From germline, CDR1 is ENHRY and CDR2 SYGVKD. CDR3 in DNA: TGTGCCATCAGTCAGACCACCGGGACAGCCGGCGAGCAGTACTTC. Amino acids: CAISQTTGTAGEQYF.

The chain joins TRBV12-5 to TRBJ1-1, with TRBD1 matching over 10 bases. CDR1 is LGHNT and CDR2 is FRNRAP in the germline V gene. With 5 bases clipped from V and 0 bases from J, the junction kept 18 bases outside the gene matches. The length of the CDR3 is 20 residues. The CDR3 here is CASGQETKTGGQGLNTEAFF. CDR3 DNA sequence: TGTGCTAGTGGTCAGGAAACGAAGACAGGGGGCCAGGGGTTGAACACTGAAGCTTTCTTT.

The chain recombines TRBV19 with TRBJ1-1, with TRBD1 matching over 9 bases. The CDR3 length is 16 residues. Germline CDR1 reads LNHDA; CDR2 reads SQIVND (reference sequence). With V trimmed by 6 bases and J by 2 bases, 10 bases remained unmatched. The CDR3 nucleotides are TGTGCCAGTAGCCCCGGACAGGGGCTATTCAACACTGAAGCTTTCTTT. Encoded protein: CASSPGQGLFNTEAFF.